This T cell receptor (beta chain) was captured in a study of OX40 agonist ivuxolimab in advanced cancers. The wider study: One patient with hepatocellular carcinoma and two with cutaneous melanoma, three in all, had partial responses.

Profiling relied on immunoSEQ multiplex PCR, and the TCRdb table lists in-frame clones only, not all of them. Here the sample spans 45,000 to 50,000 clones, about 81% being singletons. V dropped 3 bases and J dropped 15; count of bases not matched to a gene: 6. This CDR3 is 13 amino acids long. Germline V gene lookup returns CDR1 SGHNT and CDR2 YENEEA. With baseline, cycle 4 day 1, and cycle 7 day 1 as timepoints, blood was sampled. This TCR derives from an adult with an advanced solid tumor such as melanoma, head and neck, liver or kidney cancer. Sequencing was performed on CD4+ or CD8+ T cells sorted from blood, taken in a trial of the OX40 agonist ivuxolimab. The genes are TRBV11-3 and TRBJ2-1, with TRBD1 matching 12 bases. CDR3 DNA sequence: TGTGCCAGCAGCTTGGGGACAGGGGGCAGCCCGTTCTTC. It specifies CASSLGTGGSPFF. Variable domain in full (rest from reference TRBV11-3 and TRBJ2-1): EAGVVQSPRYKIIEKKQPVAFWCNPISGHNTLYWYLQNLGQGPELLIRYENEEAVDDSQLPKDRFSAERLKGVDSTLKIQPAELGDSAVYLCASSLGTGGSPFFGPGTRLTVL.